The 26 T cell receptor beta chains reported below all come from one sample, sequenced in a study of blood T cells in healthy people across ages. Then a second PCR, running about 6 to 12 cycles, was carried out with a sample-barcoded 5' primer and a J-beta primer mix. TCRdb reanalysed the 5' RACE reads using MiXCR and keeps one entry per CDR3 protein. Of 850,000 to 1,100,000 distinct CDR3 sequences listed, approximately 38% are singletons. Source material: blood. These receptors all come from a man aged 18 to 30 in good health.

This clonotype was recorded a few times. The chain links TRBV20-1 to TRBJ1-2; a possible D gene is TRBD1 (5 bases). The CDR3 is 15 residues long. The germline gives CDR1 DFQATT, CDR2 SNEGSKA (reference sequence). Trimming shortened V by 1 base and J by 2 bases, and 14 bases separated the two germline ends. The CDR3 DNA sequence: TGCAGTGCTAGAGGTTCCAGGTCAGGGAACTATGGCTACACCTTC. Its protein is CSARGSRSGNYGYTF.

The table lists this clonotype with a few counts. This chain joins TRBV29-1 and TRBJ2-2; D ambiguous. Germline assignment: CDR1 SQVTM and CDR2 ANQGSEA. V lost 7 bases, J lost 1 base, and 13 bases lay in between. The CDR3 contains 14 residues. In DNA, the CDR3 is TGCAGCGCCGTCGGCAGTATGAACACCGGGGAGCTGTTTTTT. Its translation: CSAVGSMNTGELFF.

This clonotype was seen many times. V gene TRBV9 combines with J gene TRBJ2-1; the match to TRBD1 covers 7 bases. The germline V gene encodes CDR1 SGDLS and CDR2 YYNGEE. The CDR3 spans 15 residues. Germline trimming cut 0 bases from V and 1 base from J; bases unmatched to any gene: 1. The CDR3 is CASSVEGQSYNEQFF. CDR3 in DNA: TGTGCCAGCAGCGTAGAGGGACAGTCCTACAATGAGCAGTTCTTC.

There are a few counts of this clonotype. The rearrangement uses TRBV9 and TRBJ2-1, with 9 bases aligning to TRBD1. This CDR3 is built from 17 residues. Trimming took 0 bases from V and 2 from J; bases not matched to a gene: 6. Germline lookup yields CDR1 SGDLS and CDR2 YYNGEE. The CDR3 region has the DNA TGTGCCAGCAGCGTAGGTCCTCACAGGGGGCCCTACAATGAGCAGTTCTTC. It translates to CASSVGPHRGPYNEQFF.

The chain links TRBV14 to TRBJ1-2; no firm D call. Germline CDR1 reads SGHDN; CDR2 reads FVKESK. V was pared by 4 bases and J by 10 bases, with 22 bases between. This CDR3 is built from 15 residues. The CDR3 spells CASSPRHKKDKDYTF. DNA of the CDR3: TGTGCCAGCAGCCCCCGACATAAGAAAGACAAAGACTACACCTTC.

The rearrangement uses TRBV19 and TRBJ2-1; D gene ambiguous. This CDR3 spans 13 amino acids. V was cut by 7 bases and J by 5 bases, with 12 bases left in between. CDR1 and CDR2 (germline): LNHDA, SQIVND (reference sequence). The CDR3 loop reads CASTKRSNNEQFF. In DNA, the CDR3 is TGTGCCAGTACTAAGCGATCAAACAATGAGCAGTTCTTC. The whole variable domain, filled in from reference TRBV19 and TRBJ2-1, reads DGGITQSPKYLFRKEGQNVTLSCEQNLNHDAMYWYRQDPGQGLRLIYYSQIVNDFQKGDIAEGYSVSREKKESFPLTVTSAQKNPTAFYLCASTKRSNNEQFFGPGTRLTVL.

The CDR3 loop reads CASGRAAEQYF. CDR3 sequence (DNA): TGTGCCAGTGGACGAGCGGCTGAGCAGTACTTC. The gene calls are TRBV6-2 or TRBV6-3 and TRBJ2-5, with D possibly matching TRBD2 (5 bases). With 9 bases removed from V and 11 bases from J, the gap between germline ends came to 16 bases. CDR1 and CDR2 from the germline V gene are MNHEY and SVGEGT. This CDR3 comprises 11 residues.

The chain has TRBV5-1 and TRBJ1-5, with 7 bases matching TRBD1. The junction had 3 bases not matched to a gene; V was cut back by 2 bases and J by 7 bases. The CDR3 extends over 13 amino acids. From germline, CDR1 is SGHRS and CDR2 YFSETQ. CDR3 sequence: CASSFTGVQPQHF. CDR3 coding DNA: TGCGCCAGCAGCTTCACAGGGGTACAGCCCCAGCATTTT.

The rearrangement links TRBV20-1 to TRBJ1-6, with a possible D match to TRBD1 (5 bases). CDR3 size: 17 residues. Per germline, CDR1 DFQATT and CDR2 SNEGSKA (reference sequence). Trimming pared 3 bases from V and 5 bases from J, leaving 20 bases between. CDR3 sequence (DNA): TGCAGTGCTAGTGCAGAAGAACAGGAGTGGAATAATTCACCCCTCCACTTT. Amino acids: CSASAEEQEWNNSPLHF.

J is TRBJ1-2 and V is TRBV30; 7 bases fit TRBD1. Germline V gene lookup returns CDR1 GTSNPN and CDR2 SVGIG (reference sequence). The CDR3 runs 13 residues. The V gene end was trimmed by 3 bases and the J gene end by 8 bases; junction bases not matched to a gene: 9. Here the CDR3 DNA reads TGTGCCTGGAGCGCATATCAGGGGGGAGGCTACACCTTC. Residues: CAWSAYQGGGYTF.

In this sample, this clonotype turned up many times. The chain combines TRBV6-5 with TRBJ1-2; D not certain. With 2 bases removed from V and 7 bases from J, the gap between germline ends came to 14 bases. Germline values: CDR1 MNHEY, CDR2 SVGAGI. The CDR3 runs to 14 residues. The CDR3 reads CASSYAERGGGYTF. CDR3 DNA sequence: TGTGCCAGCAGTTACGCCGAACGGGGAGGTGGCTACACCTTC.

This clonotype is a singleton in its sample. V is TRBV20-1 and J is TRBJ2-1; 8 positions match TRBD1. CDR3 length: 15 amino acids. With 5 bases clipped from V and 3 bases from J, the junction kept 9 bases outside the gene matches. Germline lookup yields CDR1 DFQATT and CDR2 SNEGSKA (reference sequence). CDR3 loop: CSALDRGPNYNEQFF. Here the CDR3 DNA reads TGCAGTGCTCTCGACAGGGGTCCCAACTACAATGAGCAGTTCTTC.

The rearrangement links TRBV20-1 to TRBJ1-6; no firm D call. CDR3 size: 13 residues. Trimming cost V 6 bases and J 9 bases, with 15 bases left between them. From germline, CDR1 is DFQATT and CDR2 SNEGSKA (reference sequence). The CDR3 bases are TGCAGTGCAACCCAACGCCCGGGTTCACCCCTCCACTTT. Its translation: CSATQRPGSPLHF.

The chain uses TRBV9 and TRBJ1-4, with 7 bases that match TRBD1. V lost 3 bases and J lost 5; bases outside the gene matches: 7. The germline gives CDR1 SGDLS, CDR2 YYNGEE. The length of the CDR3 is 15 residues. Here the CDR3 DNA reads TGTGCCAGCAGCGCCGGGGACAGTCGGAATGAAAAACTGTTTTTT. Its protein product is CASSAGDSRNEKLFF.

The chain joins TRBV6-1 to TRBJ1-5; D is ambiguous. V lost 2 bases, J lost 3 bases, and 11 bases lay in between. The V gene's germline CDR1 is MNHNS and CDR2 SASEGT. The CDR3 has 15 residues. The chain's CDR3 is CASSESVSLNQPQHF. The CDR3 nucleotides read TGTGCCAGCAGTGAATCGGTCAGCCTCAATCAGCCCCAGCATTTT.

The rearrangement uses TRBV20-1 and TRBJ1-2; 9 nucleotides match TRBD1. Trimming removed 0 bases from V and 7 bases from J; junction bases left unmatched: 9. This CDR3 comprises 15 residues. In germline, CDR1 is DFQATT, CDR2 SNEGSKA (reference sequence). The chain's CDR3 is CSARDRTGVKGGYTF. The CDR3 coding sequence is TGCAGTGCTAGAGACCGGACAGGGGTAAAGGGTGGCTACACCTTC.

V usage is TRBV12-3 or TRBV12-4 and J usage is TRBJ1-1; D gene ambiguous. This CDR3 region has 14 residues. Trimming cost V 5 bases and J 5 bases, with 15 bases left between them. CDR3 in DNA: TGTGCCAGCAGTCTCAATCCGCCGGTGACTGAAGCTTTCTTT. Translating it yields CASSLNPPVTEAFF.

The sample holds a few counts of this clonotype. V and J are TRBV29-1 and TRBJ2-7, with D hard to call. Trimming stripped 4 bases from V and 0 bases from J, with 4 bases between. The CDR3 is made up of 11 amino acids. CDR1 is SQVTM, CDR2 ANQGSEA, per germline. The CDR3 loop reads CSVVHSYEQYF. The CDR3 bases are TGCAGCGTTGTTCACTCCTACGAGCAGTACTTC.

This clonotype was recorded a few times. The rearrangement links TRBV20-1 to TRBJ1-2; the D is unclear. Germline V gene lookup returns CDR1 DFQATT and CDR2 SNEGSKA (reference sequence). The CDR3 is 12 residues long. Trimming shortened V by 1 base and J by 5 bases, and 8 bases separated the two germline ends. CDR3 DNA: TGCAGTGCTAGAGGGCATGGGTATGGCTACACCTTC. This translates into CSARGHGYGYTF.

On this clonotype: At one end, the junction sequence differs from germline, possibly due to a read error. The V and J genes are TRBV6-5 and TRBJ2-3, with D perhaps being TRBD1 or TRBD2 (5 bases each). CDR3 length equals 15 residues. The germline gives CDR1 MNHEY, CDR2 SVGAGI. CDR3 DNA: TGTACCAGCAGAAGACCGGGGCCGAGCACAGATACGCAGTATTTT. Its translation: CTSRRPGPSTDTQYF.

The rearrangement links TRBV20-1 to TRBJ1-5; the D is unclear. V shed 3 bases and J shed 0 bases, with 12 bases lying between them. Germline loops: CDR1 DFQATT, CDR2 SNEGSKA (reference sequence). The CDR3 loop spans 15 amino acids. The CDR3 spells CSARGSPYSNQPQHF. In DNA, the CDR3 is TGCAGTGCTAGGGGATCCCCTTATAGCAATCAGCCCCAGCATTTT.

This clonotype was seen just once. The genes are TRBV18 and TRBJ1-2; D unclear. The CDR3 has 13 amino acids. In germline, CDR1 is KGHSH, CDR2 LQKENI. V was clipped by 2 bases and J by 3 bases, with 7 bases between them. This CDR3 is CASSPGNDYGYTF. Written as DNA, the CDR3 is TGTGCCAGCTCACCAGGGAATGACTATGGCTACACCTTC.

Comment on this clonotype: At one boundary the junction diverges from the germline segment, which might be a read error. This rearrangement joins TRBV27 to TRBJ1-6, with D uncertain. This CDR3 is built from 12 residues. Germline-derived CDR1 and CDR2 are MNHEY and SMNVEV (reference sequence). For the CDR3, the DNA is TGTGTCAGCGGGATTTATAATTCACCCCTCCACTTT. It translates to CVSGIYNSPLHF.

This clonotype occurred once. Given a much more abundant clone one base away, this may be a read error. The chain carries TRBV29-1 and TRBJ1-1; 11 bases agree with TRBD1. Trimming at V came to 3 bases and at J to 3 bases, leaving 9 bases not matched to a gene. Germline CDR1 and CDR2: SQVTM and ANQGSEA. The CDR3 extends over 16 amino acids. CDR3 nucleotides: TGCAGCGTTGATGCGGGACAGGGGGTTTGGGACACTGAAGCTTTCTTT. Its translation is CSVDAGQGVWDTEAFF.

This clonotype was counted a few times. The chain is built from TRBV6-6 and TRBJ2-4, with D uncertain. Trimming removed 5 bases at V and 1 base at J, with 12 bases between. This CDR3 is 15 amino acids long. Germline CDR1 MNHNY, CDR2 SVGAGI (reference sequence). The CDR3 DNA sequence: TGTGCCAGCAGTCCCTCTGTGGGGGCCAAAAACATTCAGTACTTC. Translation gives CASSPSVGAKNIQYF.

CDR3 coding DNA: TGCGCCAGCAGCGCCCCGGGACAGGATGTCTATGGCTACACCTTC. Translating it yields CASSAPGQDVYGYTF. The chain uses TRBV4-1 and TRBJ1-2; the match to TRBD1 covers 8 bases. V shed 5 bases and J 4 bases; nucleotides not matched to a gene: 9. This CDR3 has 15 residues. CDR1 and CDR2 from the germline V gene are MGHRA and YSYEKL.